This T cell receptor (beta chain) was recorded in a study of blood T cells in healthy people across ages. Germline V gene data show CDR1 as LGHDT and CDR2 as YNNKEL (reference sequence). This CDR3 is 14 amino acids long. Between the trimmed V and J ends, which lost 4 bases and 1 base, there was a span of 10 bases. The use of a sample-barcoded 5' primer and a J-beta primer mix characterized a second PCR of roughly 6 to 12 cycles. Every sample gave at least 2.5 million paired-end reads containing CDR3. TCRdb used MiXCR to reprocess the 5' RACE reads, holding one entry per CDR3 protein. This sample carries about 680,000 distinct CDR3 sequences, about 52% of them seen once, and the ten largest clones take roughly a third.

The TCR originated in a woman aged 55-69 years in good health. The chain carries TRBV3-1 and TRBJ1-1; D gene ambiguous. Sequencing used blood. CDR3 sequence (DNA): TGTGCCAGCAGCCCTAACAACCGGAACACTGAAGCTTTCTTT. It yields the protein CASSPNNRNTEAFF.